The 21 T cell receptor beta chains below come from one sample, sequenced in a study of cytomegalovirus exposure and HLA in healthy donors. Clones were sequenced by immunoSEQ multiplex PCR, and TCRdb holds only the in-frame ones, with some missing. The table lists roughly 350,000 clones, 86% of them singletons, with about 0.91% in the top ten. Input material: PBMCs. These receptors all stem from a woman aged 18-29 years in good health and CMV-seronegative.

This clone was seen just once. CDR3 sequence: CASSQPAGSSYEQYF. CDR3 nucleotide sequence: TGCGCCAGCAGCCAACCAGCGGGCAGCTCCTACGAGCAGTACTTC. This chain connects TRBV4-1 to TRBJ2-7; a weak D match, TRBD2 (6 bases). This CDR3 comprises 15 residues. Trimming took off 2 bases at V and 0 bases at J, with 11 bases between the two ends. The germline V gene encodes CDR1 MGHRA and CDR2 YSYEKL.

V gene TRBV4-2 combines with J gene TRBJ2-2; D may be TRBD2 (6 bases). Per the germline V gene, CDR1 is LGHNA and CDR2 is YNFKEQ. The CDR3 is made up of 16 amino acids. V lost 0 bases, J lost 1 base, and 9 bases lay in between. CDR3 in amino acids: CASSQEEGWNTGELFF. In DNA, the CDR3 is TGTGCCAGCAGCCAAGAGGAGGGTTGGAACACCGGGGAGCTGTTTTTT.

In this sample, this clone turned up a few times. The chain joins TRBV4-1 to TRBJ2-2, with TRBD2 matching 10 bases. The CDR3 runs 18 residues. With V trimmed by 0 bases and J by 5 bases, 9 bases remained unmatched. Germline V gives CDR1 MGHRA, CDR2 YSYEKL. The CDR3 DNA reads as TGCGCCAGCAGCCAAGATCCCCGACTAGCGGGTCAAACCGGGGAGCTGTTTTTT. Translated, it gives CASSQDPRLAGQTGELFF.

J is TRBJ2-7 and V is TRBV7-9; TRBD2 is a possible D gene (5 bases). This CDR3 spans 13 amino acids. V lost 3 bases to trimming and J lost 6 bases, with 12 bases between them. Per the germline V gene, CDR1 is SEHNR and CDR2 is FQNEAQ (reference sequence). The CDR3 here is CASSLTRGSEQYF. Here the CDR3 DNA reads TGTGCCAGCAGCTTGACTCGGGGATCCGAGCAGTACTTC.

V gene TRBV10-3 combines with J gene TRBJ2-2; 10 nucleotides match TRBD2. From germline, CDR1 is ENHRY and CDR2 SYGVKD. V was clipped by 0 bases and J by 5 bases; unmatched bases: 3. The CDR3 sequence is 16 residues long. The CDR3 region is CAISESGTSDTGELFF. In DNA, the CDR3 is TGTGCCATCAGTGAGTCTGGGACTAGCGATACCGGGGAGCTGTTTTTT.

The rearrangement joins TRBV11-2 to TRBJ2-4; 9 bases match TRBD1. The germline CDR1 and CDR2 sequences are SGHAT and FQNNGV. The CDR3 covers 14 residues. Trimming at V came to 5 bases and at J to 9 bases, leaving 8 bases not matched to a gene. CDR3 amino acids: CASSPDRGYGIQYF. In nucleotides, the CDR3 is TGTGCCAGCAGCCCAGACAGGGGGTACGGCATTCAGTACTTC.

V gene TRBV19 combines with J gene TRBJ1-5; D remains ambiguous. The CDR3 covers 16 residues. Germline V CDR1 and CDR2: LNHDA, SQIVND (reference sequence). V lost 3 bases to trimming and J lost 0 bases, with 12 bases between them. CDR3 bases: TGTGCCAGTAGTATCGACGACTCGGCTAGCAATCAGCCCCAGCATTTT. It translates to CASSIDDSASNQPQHF.

The chain joins TRBV2 to TRBJ2-7, with D possibly matching TRBD2 (6 bases). Germline V CDR1 and CDR2: SNHLY, FYNNEI. The CDR3 consists of 13 residues. V lost 8 bases and J lost 0, with 11 bases in between. The chain's CDR3 is CASGGGFSYEQYF. The CDR3 region has the DNA TGTGCCAGCGGTGGAGGGTTCTCCTACGAGCAGTACTTC. The variable domain in full, with the rest retrieved from reference TRBV2 and TRBJ2-7, is EPEVTQTPSHQVTQMGQEVILRCVPISNHLYFYWYRQILGQKVEFLVSFYNNEISEKSEIFDDQFSVERPDGSNFTLKIRSTKLEDSAMYFCASGGGFSYEQYFGPGTRLTVT.

This clone was seen just once. The chain carries TRBV27 and TRBJ2-7, with TRBD1 matching over 10 bases. V was clipped by 3 bases and J by 3 bases; unmatched bases: 8. This CDR3 is built from 16 residues. From germline, CDR1 is MNHEY and CDR2 SMNVEV (reference sequence). The CDR3: CASSFGWDRGGYEQYF. CDR3 nucleotides: TGTGCCAGCAGTTTTGGCTGGGACAGGGGAGGCTACGAGCAGTACTTC.

This sequence joins TRBV5-1 and TRBJ2-7; 8 bases fit TRBD1. The V and J ends lost 4 bases and 6 bases, in that order; junction bases with no gene match: 9. CDR1 is SGHRS, CDR2 YFSETQ, per germline. The CDR3 runs 14 residues. CDR3 residues: CASSPAGGAGEQYF. DNA for the CDR3: TGCGCCAGCAGCCCCGCAGGGGGCGCGGGCGAGCAGTACTTC.

The chain's CDR3 is CASSSPGQGLEQYF. The DNA of the CDR3 is TGCGCCAGCAGCTCACCGGGACAGGGTCTCGAGCAGTACTTC. The chain couples TRBV5-1 to TRBJ2-7; 9 positions match TRBD1. Germline V gene sequence: CDR1 SGHRS, CDR2 YFSETQ. The CDR3 is made up of 14 amino acids. V lost 3 bases and J lost 6; bases outside the gene matches: 7.

This clone was found once. The rearrangement uses TRBV19 and TRBJ2-6; maybe TRBD2 (5 bases). This CDR3 comprises 14 residues. The V gene lost 7 bases and the J gene lost 1 base, with 8 bases spanning the gap. The germline V gene has CDR1 LNHDA and CDR2 SQIVND (reference sequence). CDR3: CASTGESGANVLTF. CDR3 in DNA: TGTGCCAGTACTGGGGAGTCTGGGGCCAACGTCCTGACTTTC. The full variable domain, rest sourced from reference TRBV19 and TRBJ2-6, is DGGITQSPKYLFRKEGQNVTLSCEQNLNHDAMYWYRQDPGQGLRLIYYSQIVNDFQKGDIAEGYSVSREKKESFPLTVTSAQKNPTAFYLCASTGESGANVLTFGAGSRLTVL.

CDR3 sequence (DNA): TGTGCCAGCAGCTTCAGGGGGCCGGATTTCTTT. Translation gives CASSFRGPDFF. The rearrangement uses TRBV5-6 and TRBJ1-1; 8 bases line up with TRBD1. Germline values: CDR1 SGHDT, CDR2 YYEEEE. J lost 13 bases, V lost 2 bases, and 4 bases had no gene match. The CDR3 sequence is 11 residues long.

The genes are TRBV5-1 and TRBJ2-5; D gene unclear. Trimming left V 0 bases short and J 1 base short, with 7 bases between. CDR1 and CDR2 (germline): SGHRS, YFSETQ. The CDR3 covers 14 residues. The CDR3 coding sequence is TGCGCCAGCAGCTTGGTAGCCAGCCAAGAGACCCAGTACTTC. This encodes CASSLVASQETQYF.

The sample holds a few counts of this clone. The same CDR3 also results from other DNA sequences found in this sample. The V and J genes are TRBV29-1 and TRBJ2-2; tentative D call: TRBD2 (6 bases). Germline loops: CDR1 SQVTM, CDR2 ANQGSEA. Trimming removed 6 bases at V and 6 bases at J, with 8 bases between. This CDR3 comprises 11 residues. In DNA form, the CDR3 reads TGCAGCGTCGGGGGTGCCGGGGAGCTGTTTTTT. Translating gives CSVGGAGELFF.

The genes are TRBV6-5 and TRBJ2-3, with D unresolved. Trimming removed 2 bases from V and 2 bases from J, with 8 bases in between. This CDR3 has 14 residues. Germline loops: CDR1 MNHEY, CDR2 SVGAGI. The CDR3 DNA follows: TGTGCCAGCAGTTACGGTGCGGCCACAGATACGCAGTATTTT. Translating gives CASSYGAATDTQYF.

This clone came up once. The V call is TRBV5-4, the J call TRBJ2-1; perhaps TRBD2 as D (6 bases). This CDR3 region has 14 residues. Germline V gene sequence: CDR1 SGHNT, CDR2 YYREEE (reference sequence). The V end lost 1 base, the J end lost 3 bases, and 8 bases lay between the germline ends. The CDR3, as DNA: TGTGCCAGCAGCTTGCGAGCGGGCTACAATGAGCAGTTCTTC. Translating gives CASSLRAGYNEQFF.

The chain uses TRBV5-4 and TRBJ2-3; D possibly corresponds to TRBD2 (5 bases). Germline V lookup: CDR1 SGHNT, CDR2 YYREEE (reference sequence). CDR3 length: 15 residues. Trimming cost V 4 bases and J 1 base, with 13 bases left between them. CDR3 amino acids: CASSLHGGRTDTQYF. CDR3 DNA: TGTGCCAGCAGCCTCCACGGAGGCCGCACAGATACGCAGTATTTT.

The CDR3 sequence is CASSFGTGSYEQYF. The CDR3 DNA reads as TGTGCCAGCAGTTTCGGGACAGGTTCCTACGAGCAGTACTTC. The chain couples TRBV27 to TRBJ2-7, with 8 positions matching TRBD1. The CDR3 totals 14 residues. CDR1 MNHEY and CDR2 SMNVEV come from the germline V gene (reference sequence). J gave up 1 base and V 3 bases, and 2 bases lay outside the gene matches.

The chain combines TRBV14 with TRBJ2-1; D gene ambiguous. The CDR3 spans 13 residues. V was shortened by 5 bases and J by 6 bases, with 11 bases between the two germline ends. Germline CDR1 reads SGHDN; CDR2 reads FVKESK. The CDR3 region has the DNA TGTGCCAGCAGCGCCAACCTAGGCAATGAGCAGTTCTTC. This translates into CASSANLGNEQFF.

This rearrangement joins TRBV10-1 to TRBJ2-3; 8 positions match TRBD2. The length of the CDR3 is 15 residues. The junction had 6 bases not matched to a gene; V was cut back by 5 bases and J by 2 bases. CDR1 WNHNN and CDR2 SYGVQD come from the germline V gene (reference sequence). The CDR3, as DNA: TGCGCCAGCAGTACGACTAGCGCCCACACAGATACGCAGTATTTT. Amino acids: CASSTTSAHTDTQYF.